The sequence of this T cell receptor beta chain was determined in a study of blood T cell repertoires in COVID-19. Trimming pared 6 bases from V and 1 base from J, leaving 12 bases between. The germline V gene encodes CDR1 MNHEY and CDR2 SVGAGI. The CDR3 contains 14 residues. Data came from immunoSEQ multiplex PCR; TCRdb stores just in-frame clones and leaves some out. The table lists approximately 280,000 clones, around 91% of them singletons. Sequenced input: peripheral blood. This clonotype originated in an older woman with acute or convalescent COVID-19. The J gene is TRBJ1-1, the V gene TRBV6-5; D not certain. The chain's CDR3 is CASREFPGNTEAFF. The CDR3 nucleotides are TGTGCCAGCAGAGAGTTCCCAGGGAACACTGAAGCTTTCTTT.